The 32 T cell receptor beta chains in this list originate from one sample, sequenced in a study of glioma-infiltrating T cells. Amplification of TCR alpha and beta CDR3 regions from RNA used iRepertoire nested multiplex PCR. TCRdb re-called the multiplex PCR reads with MiXCR, one entry per CDR3 protein. The table shows roughly 200,000 distinct CDR3 sequences, with around 45% occurring only once. The sequencing sample was made of glioma tissue, nonneoplastic brain tissue, or PBMCs (not recorded which). These receptors originate from a human donor with low-grade glioma or glioblastoma, undergoing nonglioma brain surgery, or in good health (not recorded which).

The table lists this clonotype with many counts. The chain couples TRBV28 to TRBJ1-2; D gene uncertain. Germline V lookup: CDR1 MDHEN, CDR2 SYDVKM. V shed 8 bases and J shed 8 bases, with 18 bases lying between them. The CDR3 totals 13 residues. CDR3 sequence reads: CASENGLLKGYTF. The CDR3 nucleotides are TGTGCCAGCGAAAATGGATTACTCAAAGGCTACACCTTC.

This clonotype was observed many times. The chain employs TRBV28 and TRBJ1-2; TRBD1 matches at 9 bases. Trimming cost V 6 bases and J 4 bases; bases outside gene matches: 9. This CDR3 contains 15 residues. Germline lookup yields CDR1 MDHEN and CDR2 SYDVKM. The CDR3 loop is CASRDRGATVYGYTF. The CDR3, as DNA: TGTGCCAGCAGGGACAGGGGCGCTACGGTCTATGGCTACACCTTC.

The table lists this clonotype with a few counts. The rearrangement joins TRBV13 to TRBJ2-3; TRBD2 aligns across 9 bases. The junction had 7 bases not matched to a gene; V was cut back by 4 bases and J by 2 bases. Germline-derived CDR1 and CDR2 are PRHDT and FYEKMQ (reference sequence). The CDR3 has 16 residues. The CDR3 nucleotides are TGTGCCAGCAGCTCGTTAGCGGGAGTCATCACAGATACGCAGTATTTT. Amino acids: CASSSLAGVITDTQYF.

This clonotype was seen repeatedly, ten times or more. The genes are TRBV5-1 and TRBJ2-3; D gene uncertain. Germline V gene data show CDR1 as SGHRS and CDR2 as YFSETQ. The ends were cut back, 0 bases at V and 1 base at J, with 9 bases in the middle. CDR3 length: 15 residues. The CDR3 region has the DNA TGCGCCAGCAGCTTGGGAAGGGTCGGCACAGATACGCAGTATTTT. As protein: CASSLGRVGTDTQYF.

This clonotype was recorded at least ten times. The V gene is TRBV3-1, the J gene TRBJ1-5; tentatively, D is TRBD1 (5 bases). Germline CDR1 and CDR2: LGHDT and YNNKEL (reference sequence). V lost 1 base to trimming and J lost 10 bases, with 14 bases between them. The length of the CDR3 is 14 residues. The CDR3 nucleotides read TGTGCCAGCAGCCAAGTTGGGGCCGAGGGACCCCAGCATTTT. It translates to CASSQVGAEGPQHF.

Comments on this clonotype: A much larger clone is a single base away; this may be a read error. The V and J genes are TRBV27 and TRBJ2-7, with 8 bases matching TRBD2. With 7 bases clipped from V and 7 bases from J, the junction kept 15 bases outside the gene matches. Germline V CDR1 and CDR2: MNHEY, SMNVEV (reference sequence). This CDR3 region has 15 residues. The CDR3 loop reads CASKSGLAGYNEQYF. The DNA of the CDR3 is TGTGCCAGCAAAAGTGGGCTAGCGGGCTACAATGAGCAGTACTTC.

The V call is TRBV7-2, the J call TRBJ2-3; TRBD2 aligns across 11 bases. This CDR3 contains 18 residues. CDR1 and CDR2 (germline): SGHTA, FQGNSA. Trimming removed 5 bases from V and 5 bases from J; junction bases left unmatched: 15. The CDR3 spells CASSVGGSGRALGDTQYF. CDR3 DNA sequence: TGTGCCAGCAGCGTCGGGGGTAGCGGGAGGGCCCTTGGAGATACGCAGTATTTT.

This clonotype has only a few counts. V is TRBV2 and J is TRBJ2-1; 11 bases agree with TRBD2. This CDR3 spans 21 amino acids. Trimming cost V 6 bases and J 0 bases; bases outside gene matches: 19. CDR1 SNHLY and CDR2 FYNNEI come from the germline V gene. The CDR3 sequence: CASRRGYTGLAAMSSYNEQFF. The CDR3 nucleotides read TGTGCCAGCAGGCGGGGCTATACGGGACTAGCGGCCATGAGCTCCTACAATGAGCAGTTCTTC.

This sequence joins TRBV29-1 and TRBJ2-3; 8 nucleotides line up with TRBD1. The CDR3 spans 14 residues. Losses at the gene ends were 7 bases for V and 0 bases for J; bases not matched to a gene: 6. Germline V gene data show CDR1 as SQVTM and CDR2 as ANQGSEA. The CDR3 protein is CSAPAGGSTDTQYF. CDR3 nucleotides: TGCAGCGCTCCTGCAGGGGGCAGCACAGATACGCAGTATTTT.

J is TRBJ2-1 and V is TRBV11-1; D gene unclear. CDR1 and CDR2 (germline): SGHAT, FQDESV (reference sequence). The CDR3 totals 14 residues. Trimming took off 3 bases at V and 10 bases at J, with 16 bases between the two ends. CDR3 sequence (DNA): TGTGCCAGCAGCTTCGCCGGTAGCTCCTACGAGCAGTTCTTC. Its translation is CASSFAGSSYEQFF.

This clonotype was recorded once. This may arise from a read error, as a much more abundant clone is one base away. The CDR3 sequence: CASGTQDNNQPQHF. Written as DNA, the CDR3 is TGTGCCAGTGGGACACAAGATAACAATCAGCCCCAGCATTTT. The chain couples TRBV19 to TRBJ1-5; D might be TRBD1 (6 bases). Trimming pared 8 bases from V and 3 bases from J, leaving 14 bases between. The CDR3 spans 14 residues. CDR1 and CDR2 (germline): LNHDA, SQIVND (reference sequence).

To note about this clonotype: A read error may explain this, as a much larger clone is one base away. The gene calls are TRBV3-1 and TRBJ1-1; D is undetermined. Germline V lookup: CDR1 LGHDT, CDR2 YNNKEL (reference sequence). CDR3 length: 14 residues. V lost 5 bases and J lost 7, with 17 bases in between. Written as DNA, the CDR3 is TGTGCCAGCAGCGAAGGCGGAAGGACTGGTGAAGCTTTCTTT. This translates into CASSEGGRTGEAFF.

This clonotype was counted ten times or more. The chain carries TRBV5-4 and TRBJ1-1, with D hard to call. Per the germline V gene, CDR1 is SGHNT and CDR2 is YYREEE (reference sequence). The CDR3 is made up of 14 amino acids. V dropped 0 bases and J dropped 0 bases, with 6 bases sitting between them. In DNA form, the CDR3 reads TGTGCCAGCAGCTTGGAGGTTATGAACACTGAAGCTTTCTTT. Translation gives CASSLEVMNTEAFF.

A few counts support this clonotype. The V call is TRBV29-1, the J call TRBJ2-5; 12 nucleotides agree with TRBD2. The CDR3 spans 12 residues. From germline, CDR1 is SQVTM and CDR2 ANQGSEA. Trimming took 7 bases from V and 4 from J; bases not matched to a gene: 1. The CDR3 reads CSEGLAGETQYF. CDR3 coding DNA: TGCAGCGAGGGACTAGCGGGAGAGACCCAGTACTTC.

This clonotype has only a few counts. The gene calls are TRBV7-2 and TRBJ1-2; TRBD1 matches at 7 bases. J gave up 5 bases and V 6 bases, and 9 bases lay outside the gene matches. Germline lookup yields CDR1 SGHTA and CDR2 FQGNSA. CDR3 length: 14 residues. The CDR3 here is CASSYDRESYGYTF. DNA for the CDR3: TGTGCCAGCAGTTATGACAGGGAGTCTTATGGCTACACCTTC.

This clonotype was detected ten times or more. The chain uses TRBV20-1 and TRBJ2-3, with TRBD1 identical over 8 bases. V lost 8 bases and J lost 3; bases outside the gene matches: 13. CDR1 is DFQATT, CDR2 SNEGSKA, per germline (reference sequence). This CDR3 has 15 residues. The CDR3 DNA follows: TGCAGTCCGAGCCGCAGACAGGGGCGGACAGATACGCAGTATTTT. It encodes CSPSRRQGRTDTQYF.

In this sample, this clonotype turned up once. A much larger clone lies a single base off, so this may be a read error. The chain combines TRBV12-3 or TRBV12-4 with TRBJ1-2; D possibly corresponds to TRBD1 (5 bases). CDR3 length equals 15 residues. Trimming took 5 bases from V and 4 from J, leaving 17 bases between them. The CDR3 region has the DNA TGTGCCAGCAGTACAAACCCAATAGGGACCTATGGCTACACCTTC. Protein product: CASSTNPIGTYGYTF.

This clonotype was seen ten or more times. This chain joins TRBV28 and TRBJ2-7, with 9 bases lining up with TRBD2. The V and J ends lost 8 bases and 3 bases, in that order; junction bases with no gene match: 11. Germline V gene lookup returns CDR1 MDHEN and CDR2 SYDVKM. This CDR3 has 15 amino acids. The CDR3 loop reads CASRHSLAGLYEQYF. Here the CDR3 DNA reads TGTGCCAGCCGTCACTCGCTAGCGGGGCTCTACGAGCAGTACTTC.

The chain uses TRBV12-3 or TRBV12-4 and TRBJ2-2; tentatively, D is TRBD2 (7 bases). Between the trimmed V and J ends, which lost 3 bases and 1 base, there was a span of 18 bases. The CDR3 totals 18 residues. The CDR3 nucleotides read TGTGCCAGCAGTTTGACTACAGGGTCTAGCGGGAACACCGGGGAGCTGTTTTTT. This sequence encodes CASSLTTGSSGNTGELFF.

Worth noting for this clonotype: Relative to the germline gene, one junction end is altered; a read error may explain this. The chain couples TRBV7-2 to TRBJ2-1, with D possibly TRBD2 on 6 matching bases. The CDR3 is 15 amino acids. Germline lookup yields CDR1 SGHTA and CDR2 FQGNSA. For the CDR3, the DNA is TGTGCCAGCATCCCCTGGACTACCATGTACAATGATCAGTTCTTC. Translating gives CASIPWTTMYNDQFF.

Remarks on this clonotype: A much larger clone is a single base away; this may be a read error. The chain links TRBV20-1 to TRBJ2-7; either TRBD1 or TRBD2 may fit D (5 bases each). The CDR3 length is 15 residues. Germline V CDR1 and CDR2: DFQATT, SNEGSKA (reference sequence). Between the trimmed V and J ends, which lost 2 bases and 0 bases, there was a span of 14 bases. The chain's CDR3 is CSARLGTESSYEQYF. The CDR3 nucleotides are TGCAGTGCTAGACTAGGGACCGAGAGCTCCTACGAGCAGTACTTC.

With regard to this clonotype: Possible read error: a much larger clone is one base away. This chain connects TRBV3-1 to TRBJ2-7, with D possibly TRBD1 on 5 matching bases. This CDR3 is built from 13 residues. Germline V CDR1 and CDR2: LGHDT, YNNKEL (reference sequence). CDR3 sequence reads: CASGQRGLDEQYF. The CDR3, as DNA: TGTGCCAGCGGCCAAAGGGGTCTCGACGAGCAGTACTTC.

This clonotype was detected many times. This chain joins TRBV27 and TRBJ1-1; the D is unclear. Trimming stripped 3 bases from V and 2 bases from J, with 7 bases between. The CDR3 loop spans 13 amino acids. Looked up from germline, CDR1 is MNHEY and CDR2 is SMNVEV (reference sequence). This CDR3 is CASSFSSNTEAFF. The CDR3 DNA reads TGTGCCAGCAGTTTTTCCAGTAACACTGAAGCTTTCTTT.

This clonotype occurred many times. The CDR3 loop reads CASSPNTGTTEAFF. DNA of the CDR3: TGCGCCAGCAGCCCAAATACAGGGACCACTGAAGCTTTCTTT. This rearrangement joins TRBV5-1 to TRBJ1-1, with D tentatively TRBD1 (6 bases). The CDR3 totals 14 residues. With 4 bases removed from V and 4 bases from J, the gap between germline ends came to 14 bases. In germline, CDR1 is SGHRS, CDR2 YFSETQ.

As regards this clonotype: This may stem from a read error, because a much larger clone lies one nucleotide away. The chain combines TRBV12-3 or TRBV12-4 with TRBJ1-2; TRBD1 might be the D (6 bases). The CDR3 extends over 11 amino acids. The CDR3 sequence is CDTGGGGGYTF. CDR3 in DNA: TGTGACACGGGAGGGGGTGGCGGCTACACCTTC.

This clonotype was detected many times. The rearrangement joins TRBV6-1 to TRBJ1-2, with D perhaps TRBD1 (6 bases). The germline gives CDR1 MNHNS, CDR2 SASEGT. The V and J ends lost 2 bases and 4 bases respectively, with 14 bases between them. CDR3 length: 15 residues. CDR3 in amino acids: CASSEKLRGTYGYTF. The CDR3 nucleotides read TGTGCCAGCAGTGAAAAGCTCAGGGGTACCTATGGCTACACCTTC.

Many counts were recorded for this clonotype. The rearrangement joins TRBV20-1 to TRBJ2-5; D tentatively reads TRBD1 or TRBD2 (5 bases each). The V end was cut by 2 bases, the J end by 2 bases, with 15 bases between. CDR3 length equals 15 residues. Germline loops: CDR1 DFQATT, CDR2 SNEGSKA (reference sequence). The CDR3 loop reads CSARYRDPRQETQYF. DNA for the CDR3: TGCAGTGCTAGATACCGGGACCCGCGACAAGAGACCCAGTACTTC.

Ten or more counts support this clonotype. The rearrangement joins TRBV7-9 to TRBJ1-2; D possibly corresponds to TRBD1 (6 bases). Germline V gene data show CDR1 as SEHNR and CDR2 as FQNEAQ (reference sequence). V lost 3 bases to trimming and J lost 0 bases, with 11 bases between them. CDR3 length: 15 amino acids. CDR3 residues: CASSFGQYTNYGYTF. CDR3 nucleotide sequence: TGTGCCAGCAGCTTTGGACAGTACACTAACTATGGCTACACCTTC.

The chain has TRBV30 and TRBJ2-3; D unresolved. CDR3 length equals 14 residues. The V and J ends lost 1 base and 0 bases respectively, with 8 bases between them. Germline CDR1 and CDR2: GTSNPN and SVGIG (reference sequence). As DNA, the CDR3 is TGTGCCTGGAGTGACGGAGCAAGCACAGATACGCAGTATTTT. Residues: CAWSDGASTDTQYF.

In its sample, this clonotype was seen many times. J is TRBJ2-7 and V is TRBV20-1; D ambiguous. This CDR3 is 12 amino acids long. Trimming took off 3 bases at V and 0 bases at J, with 6 bases between the two ends. CDR1 is DFQATT, CDR2 SNEGSKA, per germline (reference sequence). Here the CDR3 reads CSASFGSYEQYF. As DNA, the CDR3 is TGCAGTGCTAGCTTTGGCTCCTACGAGCAGTACTTC.

J is TRBJ2-1 and V is TRBV20-1; a weak D match, TRBD2 (6 bases). Germline lookup yields CDR1 DFQATT and CDR2 SNEGSKA (reference sequence). V was clipped by 7 bases and J by 3 bases, with 19 bases between them. The CDR3 is 15 amino acids. The CDR3 loop is CSVAAGGVDYNEQFF. The CDR3 bases are TGCAGTGTTGCCGCAGGAGGGGTCGACTACAATGAGCAGTTCTTC.

This clonotype was picked up many times. The V gene is TRBV20-1, the J gene TRBJ2-5; no firm D call. The germline V gene encodes CDR1 DFQATT and CDR2 SNEGSKA (reference sequence). CDR3 length equals 16 residues. Trimming stripped 0 bases from V and 6 bases from J, with 20 bases between. The chain's CDR3 is CSARDGSKGHGQTQYF. The CDR3 nucleotides read TGCAGTGCTAGAGATGGGTCCAAGGGCCACGGGCAGACCCAGTACTTC.